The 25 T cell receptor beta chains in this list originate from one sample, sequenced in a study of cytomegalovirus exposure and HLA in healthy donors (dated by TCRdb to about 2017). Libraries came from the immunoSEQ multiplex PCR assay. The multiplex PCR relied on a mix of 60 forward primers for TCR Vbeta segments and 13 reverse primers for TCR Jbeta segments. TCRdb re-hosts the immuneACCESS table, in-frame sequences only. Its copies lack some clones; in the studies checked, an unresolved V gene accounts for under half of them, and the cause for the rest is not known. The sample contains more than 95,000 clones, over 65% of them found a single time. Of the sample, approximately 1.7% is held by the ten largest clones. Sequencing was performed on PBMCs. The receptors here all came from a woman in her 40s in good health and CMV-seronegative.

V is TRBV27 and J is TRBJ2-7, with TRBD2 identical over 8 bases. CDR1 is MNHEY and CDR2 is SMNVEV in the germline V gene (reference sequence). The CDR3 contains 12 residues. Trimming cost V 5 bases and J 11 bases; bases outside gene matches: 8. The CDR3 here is CASSGIAGMEYF. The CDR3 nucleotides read TGTGCCAGCAGTGGGATAGCGGGAATGGAGTACTTC.

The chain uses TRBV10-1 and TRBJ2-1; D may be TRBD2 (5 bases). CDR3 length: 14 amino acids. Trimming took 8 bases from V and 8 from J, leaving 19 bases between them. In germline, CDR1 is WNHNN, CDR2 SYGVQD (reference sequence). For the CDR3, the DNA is TGCGCCAGCTCTAGCCCAAACGTATGCCATGAGCAGTTCTTC. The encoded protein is CASSSPNVCHEQFF.

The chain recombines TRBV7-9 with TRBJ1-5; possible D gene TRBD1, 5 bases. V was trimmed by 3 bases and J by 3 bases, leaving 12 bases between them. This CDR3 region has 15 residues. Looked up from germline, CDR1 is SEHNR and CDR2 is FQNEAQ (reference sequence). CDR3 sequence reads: CASSFSTAYNQPQHF. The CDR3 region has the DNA TGTGCCAGCAGCTTTTCGACAGCCTACAATCAGCCCCAGCATTTT.

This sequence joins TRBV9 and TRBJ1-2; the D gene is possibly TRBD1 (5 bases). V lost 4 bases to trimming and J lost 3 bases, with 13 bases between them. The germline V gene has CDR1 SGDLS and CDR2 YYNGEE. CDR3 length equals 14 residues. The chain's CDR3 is CASSSQAGYYGYTF. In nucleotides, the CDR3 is TGTGCCAGCAGCTCCCAGGCAGGGTACTATGGCTACACCTTC. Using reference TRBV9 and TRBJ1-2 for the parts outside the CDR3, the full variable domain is DSGVTQTPKHLITATGQRVTLRCSPRSGDLSVYWYQQSLDQGLQFLIQYYNGEERAKGNILERFSAQQFPDLHSELNLSSLELGDSALYFCASSSQAGYYGYTFGSGTRLTVV.

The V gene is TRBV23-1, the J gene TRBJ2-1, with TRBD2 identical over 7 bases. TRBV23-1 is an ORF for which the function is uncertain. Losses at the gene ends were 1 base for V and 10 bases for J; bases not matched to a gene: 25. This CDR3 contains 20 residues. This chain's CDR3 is CASSQFLEGGPFRPYREQFF. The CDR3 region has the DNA TGCGCCAGCAGTCAATTTCTCGAGGGAGGGCCATTTAGGCCTTATCGGGAGCAGTTCTTC.

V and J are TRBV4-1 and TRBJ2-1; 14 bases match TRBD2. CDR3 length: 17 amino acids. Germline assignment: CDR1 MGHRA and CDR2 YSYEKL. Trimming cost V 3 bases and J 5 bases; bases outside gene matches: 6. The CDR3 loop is CASSQGMTSGRDNEQFF. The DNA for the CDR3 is TGCGCCAGCAGCCAGGGTATGACTAGCGGGAGGGACAATGAGCAGTTCTTC.

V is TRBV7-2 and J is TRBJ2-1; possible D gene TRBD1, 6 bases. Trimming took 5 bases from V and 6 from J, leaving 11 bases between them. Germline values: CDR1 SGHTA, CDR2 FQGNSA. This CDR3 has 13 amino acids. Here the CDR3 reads CASSARTVNEQFF. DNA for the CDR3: TGTGCCAGCAGCGCTAGGACAGTCAATGAGCAGTTCTTC.

The CDR3 nucleotides are TGTGCCAGCAGTCCAGGGGGGACGGGGATTGACTACGAGCAGTACTTC. This translates into CASSPGGTGIDYEQYF. The V call is TRBV11-2, the J call TRBJ2-7; tentative D call: TRBD1 (7 bases). The CDR3 runs 16 residues. Deletions cut 6 bases from V and 3 bases from J, with 21 bases between. Germline loops: CDR1 SGHAT, CDR2 FQNNGV.

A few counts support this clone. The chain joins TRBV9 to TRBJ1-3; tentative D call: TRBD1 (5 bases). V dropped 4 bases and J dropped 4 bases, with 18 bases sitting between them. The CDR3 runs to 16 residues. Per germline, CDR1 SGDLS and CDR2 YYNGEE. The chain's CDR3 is CASSPLGGIGGNTIYF. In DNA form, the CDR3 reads TGTGCCAGCAGCCCCCTGGGGGGAATAGGGGGAAACACCATATATTTT. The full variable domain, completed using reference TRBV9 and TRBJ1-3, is DSGVTQTPKHLITATGQRVTLRCSPRSGDLSVYWYQQSLDQGLQFLIQYYNGEERAKGNILERFSAQQFPDLHSELNLSSLELGDSALYFCASSPLGGIGGNTIYFGEGSWLTVV.

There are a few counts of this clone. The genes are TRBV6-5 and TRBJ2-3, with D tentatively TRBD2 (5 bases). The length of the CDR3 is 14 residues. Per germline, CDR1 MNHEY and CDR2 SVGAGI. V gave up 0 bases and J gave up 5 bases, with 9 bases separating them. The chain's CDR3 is CASSYSSGVDTQYF. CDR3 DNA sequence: TGTGCCAGCAGTTACTCCTCCGGGGTAGATACGCAGTATTTT.

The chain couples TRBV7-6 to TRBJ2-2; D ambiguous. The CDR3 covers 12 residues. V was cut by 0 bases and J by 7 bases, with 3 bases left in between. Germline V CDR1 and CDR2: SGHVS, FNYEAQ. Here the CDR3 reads CASSLASGELFF. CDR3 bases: TGTGCCAGCAGCTTAGCTAGCGGGGAGCTGTTTTTT. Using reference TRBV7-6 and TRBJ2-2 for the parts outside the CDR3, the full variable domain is GAGVSQSPRYKVTKRGQDVALRCDPISGHVSLYWYRQALGQGPEFLTYFNYEAQQDKSGLPNDRFSAERPEGSISTLTIQRTEQRDSAMYRCASSLASGELFFGEGSRLTVL.

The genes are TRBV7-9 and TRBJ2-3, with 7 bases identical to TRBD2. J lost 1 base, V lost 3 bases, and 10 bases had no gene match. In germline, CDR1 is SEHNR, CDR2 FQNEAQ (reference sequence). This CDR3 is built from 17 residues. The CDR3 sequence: CASSLTQPGLRTDTQYF. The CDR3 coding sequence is TGTGCCAGCAGCTTGACCCAGCCGGGACTACGCACAGATACGCAGTATTTT.

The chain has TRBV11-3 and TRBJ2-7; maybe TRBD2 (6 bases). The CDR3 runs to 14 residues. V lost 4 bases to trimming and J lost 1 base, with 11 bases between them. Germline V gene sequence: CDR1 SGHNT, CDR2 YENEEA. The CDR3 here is CASSYRDWSYEQYF. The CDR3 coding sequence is TGTGCCAGCAGCTACCGGGACTGGTCCTACGAGCAGTACTTC.

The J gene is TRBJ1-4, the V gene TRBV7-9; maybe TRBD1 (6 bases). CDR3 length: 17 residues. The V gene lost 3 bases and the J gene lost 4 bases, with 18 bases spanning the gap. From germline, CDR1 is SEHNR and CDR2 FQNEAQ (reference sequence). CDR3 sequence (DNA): TGTGCCAGCAGCTTCCCAGGTGGGGGGGGCTTTAATGAAAAACTGTTTTTT. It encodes CASSFPGGGGFNEKLFF.

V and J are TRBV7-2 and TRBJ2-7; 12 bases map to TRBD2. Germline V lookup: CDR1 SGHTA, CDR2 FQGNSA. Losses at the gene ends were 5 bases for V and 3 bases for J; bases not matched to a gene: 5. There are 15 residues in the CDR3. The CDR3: CASSRSTSGSYEQYF. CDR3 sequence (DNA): TGTGCCAGCAGCCGTTCGACTAGCGGGAGCTACGAGCAGTACTTC.

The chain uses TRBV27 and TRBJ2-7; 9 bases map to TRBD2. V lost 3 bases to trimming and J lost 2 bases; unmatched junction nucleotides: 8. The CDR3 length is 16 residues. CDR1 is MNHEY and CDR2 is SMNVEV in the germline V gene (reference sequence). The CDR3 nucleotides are TGTGCCAGCAGTTTTCATAGCGGGAGCTTTCCCTACGAGCAGTACTTC. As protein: CASSFHSGSFPYEQYF.

The CDR3 protein is CATTWGTGETGELFF. The DNA for the CDR3 is TGTGCCACCACGTGGGGGACAGGGGAGACCGGGGAGCTGTTTTTT. The chain employs TRBV6-5 and TRBJ2-2; the match to TRBD1 covers 10 bases. CDR1 and CDR2 (germline): MNHEY, SVGAGI. This CDR3 region has 15 residues. V trimming: 10 bases; J trimming: 5 bases; junction bases outside the gene matches: 10.

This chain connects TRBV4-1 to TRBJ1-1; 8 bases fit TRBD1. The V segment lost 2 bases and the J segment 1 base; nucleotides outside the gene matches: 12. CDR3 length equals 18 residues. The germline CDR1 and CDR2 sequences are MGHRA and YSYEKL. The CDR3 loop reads CASSQLTAIRGPNTEAFF. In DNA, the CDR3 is TGCGCCAGCAGCCAATTAACAGCTATCAGGGGGCCGAACACTGAAGCTTTCTTT.

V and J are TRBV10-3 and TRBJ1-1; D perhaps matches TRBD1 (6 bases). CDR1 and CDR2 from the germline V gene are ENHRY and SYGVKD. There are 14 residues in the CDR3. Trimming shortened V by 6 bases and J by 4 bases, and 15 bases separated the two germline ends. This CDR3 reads CAISEQGSGTEAFF. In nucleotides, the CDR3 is TGTGCCATCAGCGAACAGGGTTCGGGCACTGAAGCTTTCTTT.

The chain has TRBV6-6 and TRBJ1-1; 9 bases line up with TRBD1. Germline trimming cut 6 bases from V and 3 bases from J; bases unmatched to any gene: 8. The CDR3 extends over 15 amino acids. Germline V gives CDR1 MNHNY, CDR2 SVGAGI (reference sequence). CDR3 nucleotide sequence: TGTGCCAGCAGCACGGGACAGGGTCCGGACACTGAAGCTTTCTTT. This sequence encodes CASSTGQGPDTEAFF.

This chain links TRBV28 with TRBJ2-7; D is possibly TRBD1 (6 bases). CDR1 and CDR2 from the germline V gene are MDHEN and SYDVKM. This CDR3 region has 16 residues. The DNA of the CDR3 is TGTGCAAGCTCGACGGTAACAGGGATGCCCTCCTACGAGCAGTACTTC. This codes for CASSTVTGMPSYEQYF. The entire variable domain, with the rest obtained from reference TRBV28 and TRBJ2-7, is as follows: DVKVTQSSRYLVKRTGEKVFLECVQDMDHENMFWYRQDPGLGLRLIYFSYDVKMKEKGDIPEGYSVSREKKERFSLILESASTNQTSMYLCASSTVTGMPSYEQYFGPGTRLTVT.

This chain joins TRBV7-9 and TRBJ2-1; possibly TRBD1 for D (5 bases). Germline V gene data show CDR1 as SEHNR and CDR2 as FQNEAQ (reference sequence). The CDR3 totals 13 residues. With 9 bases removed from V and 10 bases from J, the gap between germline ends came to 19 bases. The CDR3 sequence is CASQGLGSGEQFF. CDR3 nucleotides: TGTGCCAGTCAGGGTCTAGGGTCTGGGGAGCAGTTCTTC.

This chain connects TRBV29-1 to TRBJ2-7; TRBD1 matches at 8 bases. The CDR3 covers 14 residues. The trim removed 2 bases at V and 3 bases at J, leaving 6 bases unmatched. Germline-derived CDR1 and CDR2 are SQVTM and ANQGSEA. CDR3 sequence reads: CSVERAGGGYEQYF. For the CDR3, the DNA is TGCAGCGTTGAACGTGCAGGGGGCGGCTACGAGCAGTACTTC.

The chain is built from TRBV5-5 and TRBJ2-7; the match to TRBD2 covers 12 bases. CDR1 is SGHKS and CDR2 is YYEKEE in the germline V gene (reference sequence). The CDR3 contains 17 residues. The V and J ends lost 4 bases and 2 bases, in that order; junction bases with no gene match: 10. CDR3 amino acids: CASSPRLAGVNAYEQYF. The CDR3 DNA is TGTGCCAGCAGCCCACGACTAGCGGGAGTGAACGCCTACGAGCAGTACTTC. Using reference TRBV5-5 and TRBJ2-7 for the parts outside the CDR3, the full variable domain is DAGVTQSPTHLIKTRGQQVTLRCSPISGHKSVSWYQQVLGQGPQFIFQYYEKEERGRGNFPDRFSARQFPNYSSELNVNALLLGDSALYLCASSPRLAGVNAYEQYFGPGTRLTVT.

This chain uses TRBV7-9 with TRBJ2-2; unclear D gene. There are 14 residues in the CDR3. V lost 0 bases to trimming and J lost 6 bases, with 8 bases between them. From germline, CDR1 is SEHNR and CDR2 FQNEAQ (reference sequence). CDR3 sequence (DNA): TGTGCCAGCAGCTTAGCGCGGCTGGCCGGGGAGCTGTTTTTT. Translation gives CASSLARLAGELFF.